This T cell receptor beta chain was identified during a study of blood T cell repertoires in COVID-19. Study in general: COVID-19 samples from acute and convalescent phases originated in the United States, Italy and Spain. Sources were T cells, B-cell-depleted T cells, or PBMCs; the material itself was cDNA or gDNA.

Under the authors' procedure: From reference gene primer amplification, estimates of nucleated cell counts were derived. Clones were read by immunoSEQ multiplex PCR, and TCRdb kept only the in-frame ones, dropping some. D and trimming come from the DNA, and the V and J calls and clone size come from that table. The sample shows 200,000 to 250,000 clones, just over 85% of them seen only once. CDR1 is SGHAT and CDR2 is FQNNGV in the germline V gene. The CDR3 contains 15 residues. The V gene end was trimmed by 4 bases and the J gene end by 2 bases; junction bases not matched to a gene: 4. Sequenced: peripheral blood. The clonotype originates from a man older than 75 with acute or convalescent COVID-19. The V and J genes are TRBV11-2 and TRBJ2-1; 8 positions agree with TRBD2. CDR3 DNA sequence: TGTGCCAGCAGCTCTAGCGGGTCGACCTACAATGAGCAGTTCTTC. Translating gives CASSSSGSTYNEQFF.